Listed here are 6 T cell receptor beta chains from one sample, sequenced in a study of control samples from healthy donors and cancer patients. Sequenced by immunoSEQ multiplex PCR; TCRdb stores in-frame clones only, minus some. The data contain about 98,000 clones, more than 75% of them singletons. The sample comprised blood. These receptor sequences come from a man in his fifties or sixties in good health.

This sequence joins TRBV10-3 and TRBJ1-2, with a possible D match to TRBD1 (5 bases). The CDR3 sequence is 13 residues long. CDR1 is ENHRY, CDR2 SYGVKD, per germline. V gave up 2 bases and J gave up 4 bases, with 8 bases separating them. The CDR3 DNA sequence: TGTGCCATCAGTGAGACAGGCGGCTATGGCTACACCTTC. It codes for CAISETGGYGYTF.

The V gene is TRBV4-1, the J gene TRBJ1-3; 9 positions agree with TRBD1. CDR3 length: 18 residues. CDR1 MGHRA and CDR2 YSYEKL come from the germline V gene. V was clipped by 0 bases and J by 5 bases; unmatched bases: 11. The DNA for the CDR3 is TGCGCCAGCAGCCAAGATAAAACAGGGGGCGCAGAACGAAACACCATATATTTT. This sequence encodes CASSQDKTGGAERNTIYF.

The CDR3 sequence: CASSGTGGTTGGELFF. The CDR3 DNA reads as TGCGCCAGCAGCGGGACCGGGGGGACGACAGGCGGGGAGCTGTTTTTT. The chain links TRBV5-1 to TRBJ2-2; D is perhaps TRBD2 (7 bases). The CDR3 extends over 16 amino acids. V was pared by 4 bases and J by 7 bases, with 20 bases between. CDR1 SGHRS and CDR2 YFSETQ come from the germline V gene.

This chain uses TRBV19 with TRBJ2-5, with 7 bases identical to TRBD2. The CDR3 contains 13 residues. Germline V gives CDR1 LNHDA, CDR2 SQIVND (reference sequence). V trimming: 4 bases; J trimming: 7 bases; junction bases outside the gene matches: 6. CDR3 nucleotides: TGTGCCAGTAGTACTGGGGAGGGTATGACCCAGTACTTC. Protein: CASSTGEGMTQYF.

CDR3 loop: CASSLRQGNWDEQYF. CDR3 in DNA: TGTGCCAGCAGTTTACGACAGGGGAATTGGGACGAGCAGTACTTC. This chain links TRBV28 with TRBJ2-7, with 8 bases that match TRBD1. J lost 5 bases, V lost 2 bases, and 8 bases had no gene match. CDR1 is MDHEN, CDR2 SYDVKM, per germline. This CDR3 comprises 15 residues.

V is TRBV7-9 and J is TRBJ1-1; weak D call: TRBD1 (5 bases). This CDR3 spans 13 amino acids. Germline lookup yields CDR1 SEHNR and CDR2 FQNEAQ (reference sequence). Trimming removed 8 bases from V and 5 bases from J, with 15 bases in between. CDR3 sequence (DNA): TGTGCCAGCCGGTCGGGGCCCGGGACTGAAGCTTTCTTT. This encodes CASRSGPGTEAFF. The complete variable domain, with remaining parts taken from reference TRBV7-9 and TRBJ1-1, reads DTGVSQNPRHKITKRGQNVTFRCDPISEHNRLYWYRQTLGQGPEFLTYFQNEAQLEKSRLLSDRFSAERPKGSFSTLEIQRTEQGDSAMYLCASRSGPGTEAFFGQGTRLTVV.